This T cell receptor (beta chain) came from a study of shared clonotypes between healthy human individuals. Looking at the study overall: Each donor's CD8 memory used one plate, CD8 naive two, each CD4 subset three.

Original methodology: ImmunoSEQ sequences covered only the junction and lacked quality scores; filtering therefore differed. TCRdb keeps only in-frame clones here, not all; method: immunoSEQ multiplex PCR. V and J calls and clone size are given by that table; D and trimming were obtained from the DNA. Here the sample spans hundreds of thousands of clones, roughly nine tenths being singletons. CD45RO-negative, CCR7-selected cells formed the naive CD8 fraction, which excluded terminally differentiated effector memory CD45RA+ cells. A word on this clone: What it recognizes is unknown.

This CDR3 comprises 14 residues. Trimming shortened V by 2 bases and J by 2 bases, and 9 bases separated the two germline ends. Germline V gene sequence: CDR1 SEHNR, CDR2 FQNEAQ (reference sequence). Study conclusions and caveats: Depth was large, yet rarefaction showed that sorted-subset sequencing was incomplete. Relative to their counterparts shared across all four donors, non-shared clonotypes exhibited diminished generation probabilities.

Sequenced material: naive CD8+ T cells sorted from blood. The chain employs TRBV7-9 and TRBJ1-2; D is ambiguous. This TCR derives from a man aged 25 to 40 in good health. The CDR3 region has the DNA TGTGCCAGCAGCTTATTGTCGGGGAACTATGGCTACACCTTC. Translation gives CASSLLSGNYGYTF.